What follows is one TCR beta chain and its context. This receptor's antigen is unknown. In this CDR3 the conserved last residue, phenylalanine or tryptophan, is missing, so a read error is likely. CDR1 MNHEY and CDR2 SVGAGI were looked up in the germline V gene. The CDR3 is 13 amino acids long, termini counted. Only the CDR3 DNA is retained, 39 bases long and in frame from the first base. Deletion took 9 bases off V and 1 base off J, with a span of 12 bases between the germline ends. TCRdb lists the instrument as Illumina HiSeq 1500. TCRdb reprocessed the public reads (quality trimming at Q25 with fastp, clone calling with MiXCR) and kept in-frame beta chains. Rows are combined by CDR3 protein, so each entry shows the most common genes and DNA. Counted in this sample were about 740,000 distinct CDR3 sequences; 35% of them appeared once. The ten largest clones take up 2.5% to 3.5% of the sample. This record comes from a study of T cell repertoires in cytomegalovirus infection (dated by TCRdb to about 2019). Background for the entire study: Donor HLA type was relevant to the analysis, because carriage of CMV infection together with the matching HLA type was indicated by public TCR beta signatures. Points the paper makes about the study in general: The ex vivo response was dominated by HLA-C-restricted CMV-specific TCR beta clonotypes, which also provided the single most frequent clonotype in two of eight donors. Carriers of CMV infection plus the relevant HLA type were discriminated by the cumulative frequency of public TCR beta family members in the study cohort and in an independent roughly 400-donor cohort.

The source material was PBMCs. The origin of this receptor is a human donor in good health (CMV status not recorded). Some clones in this sample may be carry-over from other donors' samples. This chain is built from TRBV6-5 and TRBJ1-1; the D gene is possibly TRBD1, with 5 bases matching. The CDR3: CASRGRANTEAFC. The DNA sequence is as follows: TGTGCCAGTCGTGGCAGGGCGAACACTGAAGCTTTCTGT.